Each of the 32 T cell receptor beta chains below was sequenced from the same sample in a study of blood T cell repertoires in COVID-19. Only in-frame clones appear in the TCRdb table, and some are missing; sequencing was by immunoSEQ multiplex PCR. The sample records 200,000 to 250,000 clones, around 81% being singletons. The sequenced material came from peripheral blood. Receptors were obtained from a woman over 75 with COVID-19, enrolled during active disease.

This clone has a single count. The V gene is TRBV24-1, the J gene TRBJ2-7; 8 bases line up with TRBD2. Losses at the gene ends were 3 bases for V and 4 bases for J; bases not matched to a gene: 4. The V gene's germline CDR1 is KGHDR and CDR2 SFDVKD. This CDR3 is 14 amino acids long. In DNA, the CDR3 is TGTGCCACCAGTGATAGCGGGAGTAAATACGAGCAGTACTTC. Translated, it gives CATSDSGSKYEQYF.

J is TRBJ1-2 and V is TRBV5-1; 8 bases match TRBD1. V shed 3 bases, J shed 6 bases, and the junction held 7 bases outside the gene matches. The CDR3 is 14 amino acids. From germline, CDR1 is SGHRS and CDR2 YFSETQ. CDR3 residues: CASSSDRGGDGYTF. The CDR3 DNA is TGCGCCAGCAGCTCCGACAGGGGTGGGGATGGCTACACCTTC.

The chain joins TRBV27 to TRBJ2-3, with D hard to call. CDR1 and CDR2 from the germline V gene are MNHEY and SMNVEV (reference sequence). The CDR3 sequence is 13 residues long. The V end was cut by 3 bases, the J end by 4 bases, with 8 bases between. CDR3 sequence: CASSLGWADTQYF. As DNA, the CDR3 is TGTGCCAGCAGTTTGGGCTGGGCAGATACGCAGTATTTT.

The rearrangement uses TRBV19 and TRBJ1-6; perhaps TRBD1 as D (5 bases). CDR1 and CDR2 (germline): LNHDA, SQIVND (reference sequence). This CDR3 contains 15 residues. Trimming took 4 bases from V and 7 from J, leaving 14 bases between them. The CDR3 sequence is CASSNAGRGNSPLHF. The CDR3 DNA is TGTGCCAGTAGTAACGCAGGGAGGGGAAATTCACCCCTCCACTTT.

V and J are TRBV18 and TRBJ2-2; no clear D gene. The germline CDR1 and CDR2 sequences are KGHSH and LQKENI. This CDR3 region has 15 residues. V lost 0 bases to trimming and J lost 2 bases, with 7 bases between them. In nucleotides, the CDR3 is TGTGCCAGCTCACCACCGTCGCGAAACACCGGGGAGCTGTTTTTT. This gives the protein CASSPPSRNTGELFF.

The V call is TRBV5-5, the J call TRBJ2-1, with D uncertain. Trimming stripped 1 base from V and 1 base from J, with 6 bases between. There are 14 residues in the CDR3. Per germline, CDR1 SGHKS and CDR2 YYEKEE (reference sequence). The CDR3, as DNA: TGTGCCAGCAGCTTGATAGAGTCCTACAATGAGCAGTTCTTC. This encodes CASSLIESYNEQFF.

This clone was counted once. V and J are TRBV19 and TRBJ2-2, with 8 bases lining up with TRBD1. V lost 7 bases, J lost 1 base, and 5 bases stayed unmatched. The CDR3 extends over 15 amino acids. CDR1 and CDR2 from the germline V gene are LNHDA and SQIVND (reference sequence). CDR3 amino acids: CASIIGTGNTGELFF. CDR3 coding DNA: TGTGCCAGTATCATTGGGACAGGGAACACCGGGGAGCTGTTTTTT.

This chain links TRBV11-2 with TRBJ1-1; 8 nucleotides agree with TRBD1. The CDR3 runs to 15 residues. Germline lookup yields CDR1 SGHAT and CDR2 FQNNGV. J was trimmed by 2 bases and V by 7 bases; bases with no gene match: 9. For the CDR3, the DNA is TGTGCCAGCACCCCGTTGGGACAGGTTAACACTGAAGCTTTCTTT. Translating it yields CASTPLGQVNTEAFF.

This sequence joins TRBV23-1 and TRBJ2-5, with 7 positions matching TRBD1. TRBV23-1 is annotated as an ORF whose role is uncertain. CDR3 length equals 17 residues. Trimming removed 0 bases from V and 1 base from J; junction bases left unmatched: 8. The CDR3 DNA reads TGCGCCAGCAGTCAATCAAGAACGGGGACAGTCCAAGAGACCCAGTACTTC. Translating it yields CASSQSRTGTVQETQYF.

V gene TRBV19 combines with J gene TRBJ2-6, with 8 bases aligning to TRBD1. The CDR3 is 15 residues long. The germline V gene has CDR1 LNHDA and CDR2 SQIVND (reference sequence). Trimming removed 4 bases from V and 2 bases from J; junction bases left unmatched: 1. The CDR3 loop is CASSTGGAGANVLTF. The CDR3 DNA reads as TGTGCCAGTAGTACAGGGGGCGCTGGGGCCAACGTCCTGACTTTC.

The chain couples TRBV11-2 to TRBJ1-2; possible D gene TRBD1, 5 bases. The germline V gene encodes CDR1 SGHAT and CDR2 FQNNGV. Trimming removed 5 bases at V and 3 bases at J, with 16 bases between. The CDR3 runs 15 residues. The DNA of the CDR3 is TGTGCCAGCAGCCCCCGGGGGGTCGGGGACTATGGCTACACCTTC. Its protein is CASSPRGVGDYGYTF.

This clone was counted a single time. This sequence joins TRBV30 and TRBJ1-6; D possibly corresponds to TRBD1 (5 bases). This CDR3 has 12 amino acids. V was clipped by 7 bases and J by 9 bases, with 13 bases between them. Germline values: CDR1 GTSNPN, CDR2 SVGIG (reference sequence). The CDR3: CASQTGGSPLHF. The DNA of the CDR3 is TGTGCCTCTCAAACGGGGGGTTCACCCCTCCACTTT.

The V call is TRBV5-1, the J call TRBJ1-2; D is unresolved. This CDR3 has 14 residues. Germline V CDR1 and CDR2: SGHRS, YFSETQ. V was trimmed by 1 base and J by 0 bases, leaving 7 bases between them. CDR3 loop: CASSLPGTNYGYTF. Written as DNA, the CDR3 is TGCGCCAGCAGCTTGCCGGGAACTAACTATGGCTACACCTTC. The full variable domain, in which reference TRBV5-1 and TRBJ1-2 provide the parts outside the CDR3, is KAGVTQTPRYLIKTRGQQVTLSCSPISGHRSVSWYQQTPGQGLQFLFEYFSETQRNKGNFPGRFSGRQFSNSRSEMNVSTLELGDSALYLCASSLPGTNYGYTFGSGTRLTVV.

V usage is TRBV18 and J usage is TRBJ1-1, with 8 bases that match TRBD1. The CDR3 length is 14 residues. The germline V gene encodes CDR1 KGHSH and CDR2 LQKENI. The V and J ends lost 3 bases and 5 bases, in that order; junction bases with no gene match: 5. The CDR3 is CASSPNRGGTEAFF. The CDR3 bases are TGTGCCAGCTCACCCAACAGGGGGGGAACTGAAGCTTTCTTT. Full variable domain (rest looked up from reference TRBV18 and TRBJ1-1): NAGVMQNPRHLVRRRGQEARLRCSPMKGHSHVYWYRQLPEEGLKFMVYLQKENIIDESGMPKERFSAEFPKEGPSILRIQQVVRGDSAAYFCASSPNRGGTEAFFGQGTRLTVV.

The chain carries TRBV18 and TRBJ1-3; D is unclear. There are 13 residues in the CDR3. The ends were cut back, 3 bases at V and 2 bases at J, with 5 bases in the middle. Germline lookup yields CDR1 KGHSH and CDR2 LQKENI. CDR3 in amino acids: CASSPATGNTIYF. CDR3 in DNA: TGTGCCAGCTCACCCGCTACTGGAAACACCATATATTTT.

The chain has TRBV5-1 and TRBJ2-3; TRBD1 agrees at 8 bases. J gave up 4 bases and V 6 bases, and 7 bases lay outside the gene matches. This CDR3 has 14 residues. CDR1 is SGHRS, CDR2 YFSETQ, per germline. CDR3 nucleotide sequence: TGCGCCAGCACCATAGGACAGGGCCCAGATACGCAGTATTTT. This encodes CASTIGQGPDTQYF.

The chain couples TRBV28 to TRBJ2-1; D is possibly TRBD2 (5 bases). The germline V gene has CDR1 MDHEN and CDR2 SYDVKM. The CDR3 is 12 amino acids. The germline V and J ends were trimmed by 8 bases and 4 bases, with 9 bases remaining between them. The CDR3 bases are TGTGCCAGCCTAGCTAGTTACAATGAGCAGTTCTTC. It translates to CASLASYNEQFF.

This chain connects TRBV11-3 to TRBJ2-7; D remains ambiguous. With 5 bases removed from V and 3 bases from J, the gap between germline ends came to 11 bases. Germline values: CDR1 SGHNT, CDR2 YENEEA. This CDR3 comprises 13 residues. Here the CDR3 reads CASSLMQNYEQYF. The CDR3 bases are TGTGCCAGCAGCCTCATGCAGAACTACGAGCAGTACTTC. Complete variable domain (other parts from reference TRBV11-3 and TRBJ2-7): EAGVVQSPRYKIIEKKQPVAFWCNPISGHNTLYWYLQNLGQGPELLIRYENEEAVDDSQLPKDRFSAERLKGVDSTLKIQPAELGDSAVYLCASSLMQNYEQYFGPGTRLTVT.

The V gene is TRBV9, the J gene TRBJ1-5; 7 bases fit TRBD1. J lost 0 bases, V lost 3 bases, and 3 bases had no gene match. The CDR3 spans 15 residues. CDR1 is SGDLS, CDR2 YYNGEE, per germline. The CDR3 spells CASSAGDSSNQPQHF. The CDR3 bases are TGTGCCAGCAGCGCCGGGGACAGTAGCAATCAGCCCCAGCATTTT.

The gene calls are TRBV7-2 and TRBJ2-5; 9 bases line up with TRBD1. Germline V lookup: CDR1 SGHTA, CDR2 FQGNSA. The length of the CDR3 is 15 residues. Trimming removed 5 bases from V and 1 base from J; junction bases left unmatched: 5. CDR3 DNA: TGTGCCAGCAGCCGGGACAGGGCCTCCCAAGAGACCCAGTACTTC. It specifies CASSRDRASQETQYF.

V is TRBV5-6 and J is TRBJ2-2; a weak D match, TRBD2 (5 bases). Trimming removed 5 bases from V and 4 bases from J, with 12 bases in between. Per germline, CDR1 SGHDT and CDR2 YYEEEE. The CDR3 covers 14 residues. CDR3 sequence reads: CASSGLTGTGELFF. The DNA for the CDR3 is TGTGCCAGCAGTGGACTTACGGGCACCGGGGAGCTGTTTTTT.

This chain links TRBV9 with TRBJ2-1; possible D gene TRBD2, 7 bases. Germline V gives CDR1 SGDLS, CDR2 YYNGEE. The CDR3 contains 16 residues. V gave up 0 bases and J gave up 3 bases, with 13 bases separating them. Here the CDR3 DNA reads TGTGCCAGCAGCGTAGCTGGCGGGGGCCTCTACAATGAGCAGTTCTTC. This sequence encodes CASSVAGGGLYNEQFF. Drawing the rest from reference TRBV9 and TRBJ2-1, the complete variable domain is DSGVTQTPKHLITATGQRVTLRCSPRSGDLSVYWYQQSLDQGLQFLIQYYNGEERAKGNILERFSAQQFPDLHSELNLSSLELGDSALYFCASSVAGGGLYNEQFFGPGTRLTVL.

J is TRBJ1-2 and V is TRBV5-1; TRBD1 agrees at 7 bases. CDR1 SGHRS and CDR2 YFSETQ come from the germline V gene. The CDR3 totals 14 residues. The V gene end was trimmed by 0 bases and the J gene end by 5 bases; junction bases not matched to a gene: 4. CDR3 residues: CASSLETGTYGYTF. CDR3 nucleotide sequence: TGCGCCAGCAGCTTGGAGACAGGGACTTATGGCTACACCTTC.

The V gene is TRBV6-5, the J gene TRBJ1-2; 7 bases align to TRBD1. CDR3 length: 13 residues. Losses at the gene ends were 0 bases for V and 8 bases for J; bases not matched to a gene: 3. Germline CDR1 reads MNHEY; CDR2 reads SVGAGI. Here the CDR3 reads CASSYSPGGGYTF. The CDR3, as DNA: TGTGCCAGCAGTTACTCGCCAGGGGGAGGCTACACCTTC.

The chain employs TRBV27 and TRBJ2-7; D not certain. Trimming took off 4 bases at V and 4 bases at J, with 5 bases between the two ends. The CDR3 length is 11 residues. Germline V gene sequence: CDR1 MNHEY, CDR2 SMNVEV (reference sequence). The CDR3 DNA sequence: TGTGCCAGCAGTTCTCGTTACGAGCAGTACTTC. Translated, it gives CASSSRYEQYF.

The J gene is TRBJ1-1, the V gene TRBV6-5, with 9 bases matching TRBD1. The ends lost 6 bases at V and 1 base at J; junction bases unmatched: 6. Germline CDR1 is MNHEY and CDR2 is SVGAGI. The CDR3 consists of 15 residues. CDR3 nucleotide sequence: TGTGCCAGCAGAACAGGGGGCGTAGGGAACACTGAAGCTTTCTTT. Residues: CASRTGGVGNTEAFF.

V usage is TRBV18 and J usage is TRBJ2-1; 8 bases map to TRBD2. This CDR3 contains 15 residues. CDR1 is KGHSH, CDR2 LQKENI, per germline. Trimming at V came to 7 bases and at J to 7 bases, leaving 12 bases not matched to a gene. This CDR3 is CASFLGTSGGNEQFF. CDR3 nucleotide sequence: TGTGCCAGCTTCCTTGGGACTAGTGGGGGTAATGAGCAGTTCTTC.

V gene TRBV2 combines with J gene TRBJ2-3; D unresolved. CDR1 and CDR2 (germline): SNHLY, FYNNEI. V lost 7 bases and J 0 bases, leaving 14 bases between the germline ends. This CDR3 contains 15 residues. The CDR3 here is CASTRGPQSTDTQYF. CDR3 coding DNA: TGTGCCAGCACCCGAGGCCCGCAGAGCACAGATACGCAGTATTTT.

The chain couples TRBV2 to TRBJ2-2; 8 bases are shared with TRBD1. This CDR3 contains 14 residues. After removal of 5 bases from V and 7 bases from J, the junction contained 6 bases not matched to a gene. Germline V lookup: CDR1 SNHLY, CDR2 FYNNEI. CDR3 region: CASSYQGAIGELFF. The CDR3 DNA reads TGTGCCAGCAGTTACCAGGGGGCGATCGGGGAGCTGTTTTTT.

V gene TRBV20-1 combines with J gene TRBJ1-2; no definite D call. The CDR3 spans 10 residues. From germline, CDR1 is DFQATT and CDR2 SNEGSKA (reference sequence). The V and J ends lost 3 bases and 11 bases respectively, with 10 bases between them. The CDR3 nucleotides are TGCAGTGCTAGCGAGGGTGCGTACACCTTC. This sequence encodes CSASEGAYTF.

The V gene is TRBV4-3, the J gene TRBJ1-3, with a possible D match to TRBD1 (6 bases). This CDR3 comprises 14 residues. The V end was cut by 3 bases, the J end by 13 bases, with 19 bases between. The germline V gene encodes CDR1 LGHNA and CDR2 YSLEER. The CDR3 region is CASSQAGDHPRIYF. CDR3 nucleotides: TGCGCCAGCAGCCAGGCAGGGGACCATCCAAGGATATATTTT.

This clone has a count of ten or more. For the CDR3, the DNA is TGTGCCAGCAGCTTCCCACAGGGGTCGGGCTACACCTTC. Protein: CASSFPQGSGYTF. V usage is TRBV5-6 and J usage is TRBJ1-2; 7 bases agree with TRBD1. The CDR3 covers 13 residues. Per germline, CDR1 SGHDT and CDR2 YYEEEE. J was trimmed by 8 bases and V by 2 bases; bases with no gene match: 6.